A selection of T cell receptor beta chains follows, all from one sample in a study of blood T cell repertoires in COVID-19. Generated by immunoSEQ multiplex PCR, the TCRdb table keeps only in-frame clones and is missing some. The sample lists 150,000 to 200,000 clones, about 85% seen once, with about 14% in the top ten. Sample: peripheral blood. The receptors stem from a woman in her 70s with COVID-19, enrolled during active disease. Both conserved end residues are part of each CDR3. D genes are given only for firm matches. The size of a clone is reported for some rows only, either as once, few or many, or as a class for expanded clones.

V: TRBV6-5; size: NA; D: TRBD1; J: TRBJ1-2; CDR3: CATWTGYYGYTF; DNA: TGTGCCACCTGGACAGGGTACTATGGCTACACCTTC
V: TRBV3-1/TRBV3-2; size: NA; D: NA; J: TRBJ2-3; CDR3: CASSQSLGGGGTQYF; DNA: TGTGCCAGCAGCCAATCGTTAGGCGGGGGCGGCACGCAGTATTTT
V: TRBV3-1/TRBV3-2; size: NA; D: TRBD1; J: TRBJ1-2; CDR3: CASSQRLGQGHGYTF; DNA: TGTGCCAGCAGCCAACGACTAGGACAGGGCCATGGCTACACCTTC
V: TRBV7-9; size: NA; D: TRBD2; J: TRBJ2-1; CDR3: CASSLAFSPSGHKGNEQFF; DNA: TGTGCCAGCAGCTTAGCGTTTTCGCCTAGCGGCCACAAGGGAAATGAGCAGTTCTTC
V: TRBV24-1; size: NA; D: NA; J: TRBJ2-2; CDR3: CATETGTTTGELFF; DNA: TGTGCCACCGAAACAGGGACTACCACCGGGGAGCTGTTTTTT
V: TRBV6-5; size: once; D: TRBD2; J: TRBJ2-7; CDR3: CASSTGTSGSWEQYF; DNA: TGTGCCAGCAGTACCGGGACTAGCGGGAGTTGGGAGCAGTACTTC
V: TRBV5-1; size: once; D: NA; J: TRBJ1-2; CDR3: CASSSGGARYGYTF; DNA: TGCGCCAGCAGCTCGGGGGGCGCCAGGTATGGCTACACCTTC
V: TRBV19; size: NA; D: TRBD1; J: TRBJ1-1; CDR3: CASSNDRGNTEAFF; DNA: TGTGCCAGTAGTAACGACAGGGGGAACACTGAAGCTTTCTTT
V: TRBV6-6; size: NA; D: TRBD2; J: TRBJ2-7; CDR3: CASSYMEAGGNEQYF; DNA: TGTGCCAGCAGTTACATGGAGGCGGGAGGCAACGAGCAGTACTTC
V: TRBV30; size: NA; D: NA; J: TRBJ1-5; CDR3: CAWSRFGGARQPQHF; DNA: TGTGCCTGGAGTAGGTTTGGGGGGGCAAGACAGCCCCAGCATTTT
V: TRBV28; size: NA; D: NA; J: TRBJ1-5; CDR3: CASSSLGEPQHF; DNA: TGTGCCAGCAGTTCCTTAGGAGAGCCCCAGCATTTT
V: TRBV3-1/TRBV3-2; size: NA; D: TRBD1; J: TRBJ2-7; CDR3: CASSLLGQGPYEQYF; DNA: TGTGCCAGCAGCCTCCTAGGACAGGGTCCTTACGAGCAGTACTTC
V: TRBV2; size: NA; D: NA; J: TRBJ2-6; CDR3: CASWSRDTGANVLTF; DNA: TGTGCCAGCTGGAGCCGGGACACCGGGGCCAACGTCCTGACTTTC
V: TRBV21-1; size: NA; D: NA; J: TRBJ1-5; CDR3: CASSKSFGGGIAQPQHF; DNA: NA
V: TRBV2; size: NA; D: TRBD1; J: TRBJ1-4; CDR3: CASSAGTDLFNEKLFF; DNA: TGTGCCAGCAGTGCCGGGACAGATCTTTTTAATGAAAAACTGTTTTTT
V: TRBV19; size: NA; D: NA; J: TRBJ1-5; CDR3: CATERDTSNQPQHF; DNA: TGTGCCACCGAAAGGGACACTAGCAATCAGCCCCAGCATTTT
V: TRBV28; size: NA; D: NA; J: TRBJ2-1; CDR3: CASSSGLAHHEQFF; DNA: TGTGCCAGCAGTTCAGGTCTAGCCCATCACGAGCAGTTCTTC
V: TRBV4-2; size: NA; D: TRBD2; J: TRBJ2-5; CDR3: CASSQGVGLAGLGTQYF; DNA: TGTGCCAGCAGCCAAGGGGTGGGACTAGCGGGACTAGGGACCCAGTACTTC
V: TRBV7-3; size: few; D: NA; J: TRBJ1-6; CDR3: CASSLEGNSPLHF; DNA: TGTGCCAGCAGCTTAGAGGGAAATTCACCCCTCCACTTT
V: TRBV27; size: NA; D: TRBD1; J: TRBJ2-5; CDR3: CASSLSLDRGLETQYF; DNA: TGTGCCAGCAGTTTATCCTTGGACAGGGGGTTAGAGACCCAGTACTTC
V: TRBV11-3; size: NA; D: TRBD1; J: TRBJ2-2; CDR3: CASRQTGGSGELFF; DNA: TGTGCCAGCAGACAAACAGGGGGCTCCGGGGAGCTGTTTTTT
V: TRBV19; size: NA; D: NA; J: TRBJ1-1; CDR3: CASSPTGLDEAFF; DNA: TGTGCCAGTAGTCCCACAGGGCTGGATGAAGCTTTCTTT
V: TRBV7-2; size: NA; D: TRBD1; J: TRBJ2-1; CDR3: CASSLGGDRGNEQFF; DNA: TGTGCCAGCAGCTTAGGGGGGGACAGGGGAAATGAGCAGTTCTTC
V: TRBV7-3; size: once; D: NA; J: TRBJ2-3; CDR3: CASSRFGGGTDTQYF; DNA: TGTGCCAGCAGCCGTTTTGGCGGGGGCACAGATACGCAGTATTTT
V: TRBV5-1; size: NA; D: NA; J: TRBJ2-5; CDR3: CASSLGSGGETQYF; DNA: TGCGCCAGCAGCTTGGGGTCGGGTGGGGAGACCCAGTACTTC
V: TRBV2; size: NA; D: NA; J: TRBJ2-1; CDR3: CASKERSDEQFF; DNA: TGTGCCAGCAAGGAGCGGTCCGATGAGCAGTTCTTC
V: TRBV10-2; size: NA; D: NA; J: TRBJ2-7; CDR3: CASSESYNFNYEQYF; DNA: TGCGCCAGCAGTGAGTCTTACAATTTCAACTACGAGCAGTACTTC
V: TRBV29-1; size: NA; D: TRBD1; J: TRBJ1-2; CDR3: CSVEDRGQGAYGYTF; DNA: TGCAGCGTTGAAGATCGGGGACAGGGGGCGTATGGCTACACCTTC
V: TRBV7-2; size: NA; D: TRBD2; J: TRBJ2-3; CDR3: CASTNLAGPNTDTQYF; DNA: TGTGCCAGCACCAATCTAGCGGGACCAAACACAGATACGCAGTATTTT
V: TRBV29-1; size: once; D: TRBD2; J: TRBJ2-3; CDR3: CSVEGLADSNTDTQYF; DNA: TGCAGCGTTGAAGGGCTAGCGGACTCTAACACAGATACGCAGTATTTT
V: TRBV6-6; size: NA; D: NA; J: TRBJ2-1; CDR3: CASSLGGSHNEQFF; DNA: TGTGCCAGCAGCCTCGGAGGATCCCACAATGAGCAGTTCTTC
V: TRBV11-3; size: NA; D: NA; J: TRBJ1-6; CDR3: CASSSSVNSPLHF; DNA: TGTGCCAGCAGCTCTTCAGTTAATTCACCCCTCCACTTT
V: TRBV29-1; size: NA; D: TRBD2; J: TRBJ2-5; CDR3: CSVATSGFETQYF; DNA: TGCAGCGTTGCGACTAGCGGGTTTGAGACCCAGTACTTC
V: TRBV7-2; size: NA; D: NA; J: TRBJ2-3; CDR3: CASSSSRLDTQYF; DNA: TGTGCCAGCAGCTCGTCGAGATTGGATACGCAGTATTTT
V: TRBV12-3/TRBV12-4; size: NA; D: NA; J: TRBJ2-2; CDR3: CASSPRVAGELFF; DNA: TGTGCCAGCAGTCCCAGGGTCGCCGGGGAGCTGTTTTTT
V: TRBV19; size: few; D: NA; J: TRBJ1-1; CDR3: CASTPPRGWNTEAFF; DNA: TGTGCCAGTACCCCACCAAGGGGTTGGAACACTGAAGCTTTCTTT
V: TRBV15; size: NA; D: TRBD1; J: TRBJ2-1; CDR3: CATSRHPRPGQGDLNEQFF; DNA: TGTGCCACCAGCAGACACCCACGTCCCGGACAGGGGGACCTCAATGAGCAGTTCTTC
V: TRBV27; size: NA; D: NA; J: TRBJ1-3; CDR3: CASSLSTGAGNTIYF; DNA: TGTGCCAGCAGTTTATCGACCGGGGCTGGAAACACCATATATTTT
V: TRBV30; size: few; D: NA; J: TRBJ1-2; CDR3: CACNKGDYGYTF; DNA: TGTGCCTGTAACAAAGGGGACTATGGCTACACCTTC
V: TRBV12-1; size: NA; D: NA; J: TRBJ1-2; CDR3: CASSYSSGDGYTF; DNA: TGTGCCAGCAGCTATTCCTCAGGGGATGGCTACACCTTC
V: TRBV3-1/TRBV3-2; size: NA; D: TRBD1; J: TRBJ2-3; CDR3: CASSQGKGTGKDTQYF; DNA: TGTGCCAGCAGCCAGGGAAAGGGGACAGGGAAGGATACGCAGTATTTT
V: TRBV30; size: NA; D: NA; J: TRBJ1-5; CDR3: CAWSVQGGAYQPQHF; DNA: TGTGCCTGGAGTGTACAAGGAGGCGCATATCAGCCCCAGCATTTT
V: TRBV16; size: NA; D: NA; J: TRBJ1-5; CDR3: CASSETGYNQPQHF; DNA: TGTGCCAGCAGCGAAACAGGGTACAATCAGCCCCAGCATTTT
V: TRBV12-3/TRBV12-4; size: once; D: NA; J: TRBJ2-5; CDR3: CASSSLGPETQYF; DNA: TGTGCCAGCAGTTCCCTGGGGCCAGAGACCCAGTACTTC
V: TRBV28; size: NA; D: NA; J: TRBJ2-7; CDR3: CASSFSGTTPSAQYF; DNA: TGTGCCAGCAGTTTCTCCGGGACAACTCCGTCGGCGCAGTACTTC
V: TRBV5-1; size: NA; D: TRBD2; J: TRBJ2-1; CDR3: CASSPLGGSIPEQFF; DNA: TGCGCCAGCAGCCCCCTAGGCGGGAGTATCCCTGAGCAGTTCTTC
V: TRBV28; size: NA; D: NA; J: TRBJ2-5; CDR3: CASSLSGTQYF; DNA: TGTGCCAGCAGTTTATCGGGGACCCAGTACTTC
V: TRBV4-2; size: NA; D: TRBD2; J: TRBJ2-1; CDR3: CASSQRSSGYNEQFF; DNA: TGTGCCAGCAGCCAGCGGTCTAGCGGGTACAATGAGCAGTTCTTC
V: TRBV6-5; size: NA; D: NA; J: TRBJ2-3; CDR3: CASGPRGDTQYF; DNA: TGTGCCAGCGGTCCCCGAGGAGATACGCAGTATTTT
V: TRBV28; size: NA; D: TRBD2; J: TRBJ2-5; CDR3: CASSGLLFETQYF; DNA: TGTGCCAGTTCGGGACTACTGTTCGAGACCCAGTACTTC
V: TRBV6-4; size: NA; D: NA; J: TRBJ2-1; CDR3: CASSAELSRGNEQFF; DNA: TGTGCCAGCAGTGCAGAGTTATCAAGGGGCAATGAGCAGTTCTTC